Listed below are T cell receptor beta chains from one sample, sequenced in a study of OX40 agonist ivuxolimab in advanced cancers. Sequencing was performed with immunoSEQ multiplex PCR; in TCRdb, only in-frame clones are kept and a portion is missing. This sample has 70,000 to 95,000 clones, with approximately 85% found just once. This sample comprised CD4+ or CD8+ T cells sorted from blood, obtained in a trial of the OX40 agonist ivuxolimab. These receptors all come from an adult with an advanced solid tumor such as melanoma, head and neck, liver or kidney cancer. Each CDR3 is given with its conserved first and last residue. Each record gives: V gene, clone size, J gene, D gene, CDR3 protein, CDR3 DNA. A D gene is named only where the DNA matches it firmly. Only some rows state a clone size, as once, few, many or a class for expanded clones.

V gene: TRBV4-1; clone size: -; J gene: TRBJ2-7; D gene: TRBD1; CDR3 protein: CASSQYRDSDSYEQYF; CDR3 DNA: TGCGCCAGCAGCCAATACCGGGACAGTGACTCCTACGAGCAGTACTTC
V gene: TRBV6-5; clone size: -; J gene: TRBJ2-7; D gene: TRBD2; CDR3 protein: CASSRTSSSYEQYF; CDR3 DNA: TGTGCCAGCAGTCGGACTAGCTCCTCCTACGAGCAGTACTTC
V gene: TRBV10-3; clone size: -; J gene: TRBJ2-2; D gene: -; CDR3 protein: CAIRGDTGWTGELFF; CDR3 DNA: TGTGCCATCAGGGGGGACACCGGGTGGACCGGGGAGCTGTTTTTT
V gene: TRBV11-3; clone size: few; J gene: TRBJ2-5; D gene: -; CDR3 protein: CASSLGTEETQYF; CDR3 DNA: TGTGCCAGCAGCTTAGGGACAGAAGAGACCCAGTACTTC
V gene: TRBV11-2; clone size: few; J gene: TRBJ2-7; D gene: -; CDR3 protein: CASSLGAGTYEQYF; CDR3 DNA: TGTGCCAGCAGTCTAGGGGCAGGAACCTACGAGCAGTACTTC
V gene: TRBV6-6; clone size: few; J gene: TRBJ2-7; D gene: TRBD1; CDR3 protein: CASRDRERVSSYEQYF; CDR3 DNA: TGTGCCAGCAGGGACAGGGAGAGGGTAAGCTCCTACGAGCAGTACTTC
V gene: TRBV18; clone size: -; J gene: TRBJ2-7; D gene: TRBD2; CDR3 protein: CASSPRTSGSGTYEQYF; CDR3 DNA: TGTGCCAGCTCACCAAGGACTAGCGGGAGTGGGACCTACGAGCAGTACTTC
V gene: TRBV10-2; clone size: -; J gene: TRBJ1-5; D gene: TRBD1; CDR3 protein: CASMQGAWDNQPQHF; CDR3 DNA: TGCGCCAGCATGCAGGGGGCGTGGGACAATCAGCCCCAGCATTTT
V gene: TRBV19; clone size: -; J gene: TRBJ2-2; D gene: -; CDR3 protein: CASSNEPGELFF; CDR3 DNA: TGTGCCAGTAGTAATGAGCCCGGGGAGCTGTTTTTT
V gene: TRBV13; clone size: -; J gene: TRBJ2-7; D gene: TRBD2; CDR3 protein: CASSRTSDPYEQYF; CDR3 DNA: TGTGCCAGCAGCCGGACTAGCGATCCCTACGAGCAGTACTTC
V gene: TRBV14; clone size: few; J gene: TRBJ1-5; D gene: -; CDR3 protein: CASSQGAGLNQPQHF; CDR3 DNA: TGTGCCAGCAGCCAAGGCGCTGGACTCAATCAGCCCCAGCATTTT
V gene: TRBV28; clone size: -; J gene: TRBJ2-7; D gene: -; CDR3 protein: CASSLRGGLRVYEQYF; CDR3 DNA: TGTGCCAGCAGTTTGCGGGGCGGGCTAAGGGTGTACGAGCAGTACTTC
V gene: TRBV6-5; clone size: -; J gene: TRBJ2-1; D gene: TRBD1; CDR3 protein: CASSFSTGSQGDEQFF; CDR3 DNA: TGTGCCAGCAGTTTTTCAACGGGATCCCAGGGGGATGAGCAGTTCTTC
V gene: TRBV5-4; clone size: -; J gene: TRBJ2-1; D gene: -; CDR3 protein: CASSSYPDEQFF; CDR3 DNA: TGTGCCAGCAGCTCATATCCGGATGAGCAGTTCTTC
V gene: TRBV5-3; clone size: -; J gene: TRBJ2-1; D gene: TRBD2; CDR3 protein: CARSLSRDLAGGKNEQFF; CDR3 DNA: TGTGCCAGAAGCTTGAGCCGGGATCTAGCGGGAGGAAAGAATGAGCAGTTCTTC
V gene: TRBV7-5; clone size: -; J gene: TRBJ2-1; D gene: -; CDR3 protein: CASSPEQFF; CDR3 DNA: TGTGCCAGCAGCCCAGAGCAGTTCTTC
V gene: TRBV6-5; clone size: -; J gene: TRBJ2-2; D gene: TRBD2; CDR3 protein: CASTAGGTGTGELFF; CDR3 DNA: TGTGCCAGCACCGCGGGAGGGACGGGCACCGGGGAGCTGTTTTTT
V gene: TRBV28; clone size: -; J gene: TRBJ1-4; D gene: -; CDR3 protein: CASSFPGRLEKLFF; CDR3 DNA: TGTGCCAGCAGTTTCCCTGGGCGACTGGAAAAACTGTTTTTT